Detailed here is one TCR beta chain. Its matching antigen is unknown. This sample is drawn from a study of PD-L1 blockade in urothelial cancer. Overall study: Patients started atezolizumab in the mid-2010s, 1,200 mg intravenously every 3 weeks.

Per germline, CDR1 MDHEN and CDR2 SYDVKM. J gave up 4 bases and V 3 bases, and 14 bases lay outside the gene matches. The CDR3 extends over 19 amino acids. Assay: immunoSEQ multiplex PCR; the TCRdb copy retains only in-frame clones and omits some. The sample has about 16,000 clones, around 89% seen once. The sample's time point: pretreatment peripheral blood. Study results and caveats: Better progression-free and overall survival followed lower pretreatment blood clonality.

The chain recombines TRBV28 with TRBJ2-5; 13 bases match TRBD2. The receptor was isolated from a man in his 70s with urothelial cancer. The source was PBMCs, collected around atezolizumab (anti-PD-L1) treatment. The CDR3: CASSFSLLTSGGPRETQYF. CDR3 coding DNA: TGTGCCAGCAGTTTCTCCCTACTGACTAGCGGGGGGCCTCGAGAGACCCAGTACTTC. The whole variable domain, remainder taken from reference TRBV28 and TRBJ2-5, is DVKVTQSSRYLVKRTGEKVFLECVQDMDHENMFWYRQDPGLGLRLIYFSYDVKMKEKGDIPEGYSVSREKKERFSLILESASTNQTSMYLCASSFSLLTSGGPRETQYFGPGTRLLVL.